These T cell receptor beta chains were read from a single sample in a study of Graves' ophthalmopathy and Graves' hyperthyroidism. TCRdb used MiXCR to reprocess the multiplex PCR reads, holding one entry per CDR3 protein. The data contain about 640,000 distinct CDR3 sequences, about 40% of them singletons. Material for sequencing was peripheral blood. The receptors stem from an adult man with Graves' ophthalmopathy. CDR3s include the opening cysteine and the closing phenylalanine or tryptophan. Fields, in order: V gene, J gene, D gene, clone size, CDR3 DNA, CDR3 protein. A D gene is named only where the DNA matches it firmly. Size is omitted from some rows. Given values are once, few, many or a class for expanded clones.

V gene: TRBV10-3
J gene: TRBJ2-5
D gene: TRBD1
clone size: -
CDR3 DNA: TGTGCCATCAGTGAGAGGGGGACAGGGTTGGTGGAGACCCAGTACTTC
CDR3 protein: CAISERGTGLVETQYF

V gene: TRBV10-3
J gene: TRBJ1-4
D gene: TRBD1
clone size: -
CDR3 DNA: TGTGCCATTGGACAGGGTACTGAAAAACTGTTTTTT
CDR3 protein: CAIGQGTEKLFF

V gene: TRBV7-2
J gene: TRBJ2-2
D gene: -
clone size: many
CDR3 DNA: TGTGCCAGCAGCTTAGGCCCTCGCAACACCGGGGAGCTGTTTTTT
CDR3 protein: CASSLGPRNTGELFF

V gene: TRBV10-3
J gene: TRBJ2-3
D gene: -
clone size: many
CDR3 DNA: TGTGCCATCACTGAAAGGGACACAGATACGCAGTATTTT
CDR3 protein: CAITERDTDTQYF

V gene: TRBV15
J gene: TRBJ1-2
D gene: -
clone size: many
CDR3 DNA: TGTGCCACCAGCAGAGATCTAGAGGGGGGCTACACCTTC
CDR3 protein: CATSRDLEGGYTF

V gene: TRBV6-4
J gene: TRBJ1-5
D gene: -
clone size: -
CDR3 DNA: TGTGCCAACGACAGGAAATATAGCAATCAGCCCCAGCATTTT
CDR3 protein: CANDRKYSNQPQHF

V gene: TRBV11-2
J gene: TRBJ1-6
D gene: TRBD1
clone size: few
CDR3 DNA: TGTGCCAGCAGCCTAGGCTGGGACAGGGAGGATTCACCCCTCCACTTT
CDR3 protein: CASSLGWDREDSPLHF

V gene: TRBV7-2
J gene: TRBJ1-5
D gene: TRBD1
clone size: many
CDR3 DNA: TGTGCCAGCAGGCGGACAGGGATTAGCAATCAGCCCCAGCATTTT
CDR3 protein: CASRRTGISNQPQHF

V gene: TRBV9
J gene: TRBJ2-1
D gene: TRBD1
clone size: few
CDR3 DNA: TGTGCCAGCAGCCTGGACAGGGGCGCCTACAATGAGCAGTTCTTC
CDR3 protein: CASSLDRGAYNEQFF

V gene: TRBV12-3/TRBV12-4
J gene: TRBJ2-5
D gene: -
clone size: few
CDR3 DNA: TGTGCCAGCAGCGCCGGGCGCGGAGGTACCGGGACCCAGTACTTC
CDR3 protein: CASSAGRGGTGTQYF

V gene: TRBV10-3
J gene: TRBJ1-1
D gene: -
clone size: many
CDR3 DNA: TGTGCCATCAGTGAACGGGCCTTTGATGAAGCTTTCTTT
CDR3 protein: CAISERAFDEAFF

V gene: TRBV20-1
J gene: TRBJ2-2
D gene: -
clone size: -
CDR3 DNA: TGCAGTGCTAGAGATGGGCGGGGTTTAGGGTTGACCGGGGAGCTGTTTTTT
CDR3 protein: CSARDGRGLGLTGELFF

V gene: TRBV10-3
J gene: TRBJ1-2
D gene: -
clone size: -
CDR3 DNA: TGTGCCATCAGTACGAGGGCGCGGGAGGGCTACACCTTC
CDR3 protein: CAISTRAREGYTF

V gene: TRBV29-1
J gene: TRBJ1-2
D gene: -
clone size: -
CDR3 DNA: TGCAGCGTTGAAGAAGAGGAGGAGAGCTCTGGAAACACCTTC
CDR3 protein: CSVEEEEESSGNTF

V gene: TRBV24-1
J gene: TRBJ1-2
D gene: -
clone size: many
CDR3 DNA: TGTGCCACCAGCGGACGGAACTATGGCTACACCTTC
CDR3 protein: CATSGRNYGYTF

V gene: TRBV7-2
J gene: TRBJ1-5
D gene: -
clone size: many
CDR3 DNA: TGTGCCAGCAGCTTAGATCGACAGGTAAATCAGCCCCAGCATTTT
CDR3 protein: CASSLDRQVNQPQHF

V gene: TRBV29-1
J gene: TRBJ2-7
D gene: TRBD1
clone size: once
CDR3 DNA: TGCAGCGTTAAGGGAGGGACAGGGACCTACGAGCAGTACTTC
CDR3 protein: CSVKGGTGTYEQYF

V gene: TRBV10-3
J gene: TRBJ1-6
D gene: TRBD1
clone size: few
CDR3 DNA: TGTGCCATCAGTGAGTGGCAGGGGGCCGGTTCACCCCTCCACTTT
CDR3 protein: CAISEWQGAGSPLHF

V gene: TRBV10-3
J gene: TRBJ1-3
D gene: -
clone size: -
CDR3 DNA: TGTGCCAGCAGTTACGGCGACGGATTAGGAGGAAACACCATATATTTT
CDR3 protein: CASSYGDGLGGNTIYF

V gene: TRBV25-1
J gene: TRBJ1-2
D gene: TRBD1
clone size: -
CDR3 DNA: TGTGCCAGCAGTGATGAGGGGGCGAGATATGGCTACACCTTC
CDR3 protein: CASSDEGARYGYTF

V gene: TRBV11-2
J gene: TRBJ1-1
D gene: -
clone size: -
CDR3 DNA: TGTGCCAGCAGCTTAGATCTGGGTCAGAACACTGAAGCTTTCTTT
CDR3 protein: CASSLDLGQNTEAFF

V gene: TRBV25-1
J gene: TRBJ1-6
D gene: -
clone size: -
CDR3 DNA: TGTGCCAGAAGTGGGGGTCTCAATTCACCCCTCCACTTT
CDR3 protein: CARSGGLNSPLHF

V gene: TRBV11-2
J gene: TRBJ2-2
D gene: -
clone size: once
CDR3 DNA: TGTGCCAGCAGCTTGGGAGGGGGCACCGAGCTGTTTTTT
CDR3 protein: CASSLGGGTELFF

V gene: TRBV7-8
J gene: TRBJ2-6
D gene: TRBD2
clone size: many
CDR3 DNA: TGTGCCAGCAGCCCCCGGACTAGCGGACAACCTGGGGCCAACGTCCTGACTTTC
CDR3 protein: CASSPRTSGQPGANVLTF

V gene: TRBV5-1
J gene: TRBJ1-1
D gene: -
clone size: many
CDR3 DNA: TGCGCCAGCAGCTTGCATAGGGACACTGAAGCTTTCTTT
CDR3 protein: CASSLHRDTEAFF

V gene: TRBV19
J gene: TRBJ1-5
D gene: -
clone size: many
CDR3 DNA: TGTGCCAGTAGTTCCGGGACAACGCAGCCCCAGCATTTT
CDR3 protein: CASSSGTTQPQHF

V gene: TRBV25-1
J gene: TRBJ1-2
D gene: -
clone size: many
CDR3 DNA: TGTGCCAGCAGTGACTTGGGGGCAGGGGTACTTGGCTACACCTTC
CDR3 protein: CASSDLGAGVLGYTF

V gene: TRBV24-1
J gene: TRBJ2-2
D gene: -
clone size: many
CDR3 DNA: TGTGCCACCATTTTGGCCGGGGAGCTGTTTTTT
CDR3 protein: CATILAGELFF

V gene: TRBV4-1
J gene: TRBJ1-1
D gene: -
clone size: -
CDR3 DNA: TGCGCCAGCAGCCAGCGACAGGTACTAGACACTGAAGCTTTCTTT
CDR3 protein: CASSQRQVLDTEAFF

V gene: TRBV29-1
J gene: TRBJ1-1
D gene: TRBD1
clone size: -
CDR3 DNA: TGCAGCGTTAGGACAGGGACCCGTGGGGATTTCTTT
CDR3 protein: CSVRTGTRGDFF

V gene: TRBV7-9
J gene: TRBJ1-3
D gene: -
clone size: many
CDR3 DNA: TGTGCCAGCAGCTTAGCAGGCGGCTCTTTCACCATATATTTT
CDR3 protein: CASSLAGGSFTIYF

V gene: TRBV7-9
J gene: TRBJ1-2
D gene: -
clone size: few
CDR3 DNA: TGTGCCAGCAGCTTAGTTGATGCAGTAAACTATGGCTACACCTTC
CDR3 protein: CASSLVDAVNYGYTF

V gene: TRBV27
J gene: TRBJ2-5
D gene: TRBD1
clone size: many
CDR3 DNA: TGTGCCAGCAGTTTATCGGGGACAGCTAAGGGGACCCAGTACTTC
CDR3 protein: CASSLSGTAKGTQYF

V gene: TRBV19
J gene: TRBJ2-3
D gene: -
clone size: few
CDR3 DNA: TGTGCCAGTAGTCCTTGGGGGCCAGATACGCAGTATTTT
CDR3 protein: CASSPWGPDTQYF

V gene: TRBV29-1
J gene: TRBJ1-1
D gene: -
clone size: many
CDR3 DNA: TGCAGCGCCCGTACAGGGTGGGACACTGAAGCTTTCTTT
CDR3 protein: CSARTGWDTEAFF

V gene: TRBV9
J gene: TRBJ2-5
D gene: TRBD2
clone size: -
CDR3 DNA: TGTGCCAGCAGCCTAGCGGGAGGGCTCGGCGGGCAAGAGACCCAGTACTTC
CDR3 protein: CASSLAGGLGGQETQYF

V gene: TRBV4-2
J gene: TRBJ1-1
D gene: -
clone size: few
CDR3 DNA: TGTGCCAGCAGCCAGGGCGGAGGGTGGGAGAGTGAAGCTTTCTTT
CDR3 protein: CASSQGGGWESEAFF

V gene: TRBV27
J gene: TRBJ2-5
D gene: TRBD2
clone size: -
CDR3 DNA: TGTGCCAGCAGTTTATCTTCCAGCGGGAGGGTCTACCAAGAGACCCAGTACTTC
CDR3 protein: CASSLSSSGRVYQETQYF

V gene: TRBV6-6
J gene: TRBJ1-1
D gene: -
clone size: many
CDR3 DNA: TGTGCCAGCGGGGTTGTCGCTGAAGCTTTCTTT
CDR3 protein: CASGVVAEAFF

V gene: TRBV14
J gene: TRBJ2-7
D gene: -
clone size: many
CDR3 DNA: TGTGCCAGCAGCCAAGAAGCATCCGAGCAGTACTTC
CDR3 protein: CASSQEASEQYF

V gene: TRBV5-6
J gene: TRBJ1-1
D gene: -
clone size: -
CDR3 DNA: TGTGCCAGCTCCCCGAGTTATGACACTGAAGCTTTCTTT
CDR3 protein: CASSPSYDTEAFF

V gene: TRBV29-1
J gene: TRBJ2-5
D gene: TRBD2
clone size: -
CDR3 DNA: TGCAGCGCCCCTAGCGGGGGCCAAGAGACCCAGTACTTC
CDR3 protein: CSAPSGGQETQYF

V gene: TRBV10-3
J gene: TRBJ2-5
D gene: -
clone size: -
CDR3 DNA: TGTGCCATCAGTGATACAGGCAATCAGCCCCAGTACTTC
CDR3 protein: CAISDTGNQPQYF

V gene: TRBV6-5
J gene: TRBJ2-7
D gene: TRBD1
clone size: -
CDR3 DNA: TGTGCCAGCAGTTCACCGGGACAGGTCTACGAGCAGTACTTC
CDR3 protein: CASSSPGQVYEQYF

V gene: TRBV15
J gene: TRBJ2-1
D gene: -
clone size: -
CDR3 DNA: TGTGCCACCAGCAGAGATGTCGGGAGTGTCGACAATGAGCAGTTCTTC
CDR3 protein: CATSRDVGSVDNEQFF

V gene: TRBV5-1
J gene: TRBJ1-1
D gene: -
clone size: few
CDR3 DNA: TGCGCCAGCAGGCCTGGTTCGGTGAACACTGAAGCTTTCTTT
CDR3 protein: CASRPGSVNTEAFF

V gene: TRBV10-3
J gene: TRBJ1-4
D gene: -
clone size: -
CDR3 DNA: TGTGCCATCAGTGATAAGGGGGGCCCGGCAACTAATGAAAAACTGTTTTTT
CDR3 protein: CAISDKGGPATNEKLFF

V gene: TRBV2
J gene: TRBJ2-5
D gene: -
clone size: few
CDR3 DNA: TGTGCCAGCAGTGAATGGGGCCAGGCGACCGGAAAAGAGACCCAGTACTTC
CDR3 protein: CASSEWGQATGKETQYF

V gene: TRBV5-1
J gene: TRBJ1-5
D gene: -
clone size: many
CDR3 DNA: TGCGCCAGCAGCCCCGAGGGGGATCAGCCCCAGCATTTT
CDR3 protein: CASSPEGDQPQHF

V gene: TRBV9
J gene: TRBJ2-7
D gene: -
clone size: -
CDR3 DNA: TGTGCCAGCAGCGTAGGGAGGGCTTCCTACGAGCAGTACTTC
CDR3 protein: CASSVGRASYEQYF

V gene: TRBV24-1
J gene: TRBJ1-5
D gene: -
clone size: -
CDR3 DNA: TGTGCCACCAGTGGACCTCGGGAGATGGAGACCCAGCATTTT
CDR3 protein: CATSGPREMETQHF

V gene: TRBV4-3
J gene: TRBJ2-7
D gene: TRBD1
clone size: -
CDR3 DNA: TGCGCCAGCAGCCAAGAAGGGGGCAGAGGAAGCTACGAGCAGTACTTC
CDR3 protein: CASSQEGGRGSYEQYF

V gene: TRBV30
J gene: TRBJ2-3
D gene: -
clone size: -
CDR3 DNA: TGTGCCTGGAGGCAACAGGGATTCAGCACAGATACGCAGTATTTT
CDR3 protein: CAWRQQGFSTDTQYF

V gene: TRBV4-2
J gene: TRBJ2-5
D gene: TRBD1
clone size: many
CDR3 DNA: TGTGCCAGCAGCGGACCCGGGACAGGGGTTGAGACCCAGTACTTC
CDR3 protein: CASSGPGTGVETQYF

V gene: TRBV4-1
J gene: TRBJ1-5
D gene: -
clone size: few
CDR3 DNA: TGCGCCAGCAGCCAAGATTTGGGGCGGGGAGCGGGCAATCAGCCCCAGCATTTT
CDR3 protein: CASSQDLGRGAGNQPQHF

V gene: TRBV4-1
J gene: TRBJ1-2
D gene: TRBD1
clone size: many
CDR3 DNA: TGCGCCAGCAGCCACATCGACAGGGCCTATGGCTACACCTTC
CDR3 protein: CASSHIDRAYGYTF

V gene: TRBV19
J gene: TRBJ1-1
D gene: -
clone size: -
CDR3 DNA: TGTGCCAGTAGTCAGGTTATCACTGAAGCTTTCTTT
CDR3 protein: CASSQVITEAFF

V gene: TRBV29-1
J gene: TRBJ1-2
D gene: TRBD1
clone size: many
CDR3 DNA: TGCAGCGTTGAAGGGAGGGGGCCGTATGGCTACACCTTC
CDR3 protein: CSVEGRGPYGYTF